The entry below gives a single TCR beta chain sequence along with its context. What it recognizes is unknown. Isolated RNA was reverse transcribed in full, so expressed TCRB transcripts were sequenced. This table comes from immunoSEQ multiplex PCR, and its TCRdb copy is limited to in-frame clones, with some not included. The profile shows approximately 330,000 clones, around 10% of them singletons. The sample belongs to a study of beta chain features in type 1 diabetes. General study findings and limits: TCRB CDR3 length was moderately but significantly reduced in all four CD4+ subsets of Type 1 diabetes patients.

The CDR3 covers 14 residues. V lost 3 bases to trimming and J lost 7 bases, with 16 bases between them. CDR1 and CDR2 from the germline V gene are KGHSH and LQKENI. This clonotype was sampled from a woman between 25 and 40 years old in good health. This rearrangement joins TRBV18 to TRBJ2-7; a possible D gene is TRBD2 (7 bases). Sequenced sample: naive CD4+ T cells from blood. CDR3 DNA: TGTGCCAGCTCACCTCTCGCGGGGGCCGGGGAGCAGTACTTC. As protein: CASSPLAGAGEQYF.